Described below is a single T cell receptor beta chain sequence and its context. What it recognizes is unknown. This CDR3 comprises 14 residues. CDR1 and CDR2 (germline): SGHKS, YYEKEE (reference sequence). With 0 bases clipped from V and 1 base from J, the junction kept 0 bases outside the gene matches. Patients who had autoimmune disease history or got systemic immunosuppression were left out. This sample was included in a study of OX40 agonist ivuxolimab in advanced cancers. Clones were sequenced by immunoSEQ multiplex PCR, and TCRdb holds only the in-frame ones, with some missing. The sample records tens of thousands of clones, 80% to 85% being singletons. Study-wide results and limits: The study did not work out the antigen specificity of the expanded peripheral T cells. The study observed clonal expansion of CD4+ and CD8+ blood T cells by week 6 at 0.1 to 3.0 mg/kg. Partial responders receiving 0.1-3.0 mg/kg showed among the lowest clonal expansion.

This sequence joins TRBV5-5 and TRBJ2-7; the match to TRBD1 covers 8 bases. The TCR originated in an adult with an advanced solid tumor such as melanoma, head and neck, liver or kidney cancer. The specimen was CD4+ or CD8+ T cells sorted from blood, collected in a trial of the OX40 agonist ivuxolimab. CDR3 in amino acids: CASSLDRGSYEQYF. CDR3 DNA sequence: TGTGCCAGCAGCTTGGACAGGGGGTCCTACGAGCAGTACTTC.